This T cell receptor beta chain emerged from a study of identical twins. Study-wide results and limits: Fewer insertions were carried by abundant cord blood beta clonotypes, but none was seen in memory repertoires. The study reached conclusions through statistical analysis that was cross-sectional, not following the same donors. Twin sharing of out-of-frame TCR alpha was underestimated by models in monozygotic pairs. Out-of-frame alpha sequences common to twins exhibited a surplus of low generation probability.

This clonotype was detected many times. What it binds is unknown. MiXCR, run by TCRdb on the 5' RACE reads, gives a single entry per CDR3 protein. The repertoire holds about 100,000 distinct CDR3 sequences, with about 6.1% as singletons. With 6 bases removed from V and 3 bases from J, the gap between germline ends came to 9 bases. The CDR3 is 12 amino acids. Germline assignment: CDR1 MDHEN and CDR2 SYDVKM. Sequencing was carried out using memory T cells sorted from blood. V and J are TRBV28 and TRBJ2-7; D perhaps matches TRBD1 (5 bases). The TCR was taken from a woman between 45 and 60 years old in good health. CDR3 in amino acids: CASRGANYEQYV. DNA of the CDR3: TGTGCCAGCAGAGGGGCGAACTACGAGCAGTACGTC.